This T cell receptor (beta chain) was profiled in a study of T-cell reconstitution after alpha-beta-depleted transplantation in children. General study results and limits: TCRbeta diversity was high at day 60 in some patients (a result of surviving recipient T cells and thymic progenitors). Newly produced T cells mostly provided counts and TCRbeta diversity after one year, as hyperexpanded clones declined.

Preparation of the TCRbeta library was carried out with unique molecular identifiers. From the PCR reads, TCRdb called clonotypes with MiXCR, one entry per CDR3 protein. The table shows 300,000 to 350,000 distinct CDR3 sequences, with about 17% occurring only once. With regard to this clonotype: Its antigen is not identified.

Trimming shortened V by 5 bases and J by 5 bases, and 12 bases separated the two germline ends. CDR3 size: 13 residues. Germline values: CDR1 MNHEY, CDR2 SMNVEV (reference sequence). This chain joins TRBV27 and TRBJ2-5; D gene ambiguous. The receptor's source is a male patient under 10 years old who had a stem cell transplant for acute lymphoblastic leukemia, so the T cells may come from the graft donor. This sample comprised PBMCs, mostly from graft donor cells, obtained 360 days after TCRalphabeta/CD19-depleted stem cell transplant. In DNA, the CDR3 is TGTGCCAGCAGTGTGGTAGCACGGGAGACCCAGTACTTC. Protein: CASSVVARETQYF.